Below, 30 T cell receptor beta chains from the same sample are listed, as sequenced in a study of blood T cell repertoires in COVID-19. Sequenced by immunoSEQ multiplex PCR; TCRdb stores in-frame clones only, minus some. The table has under 300,000 clones, about 90% seen once. Material: PBMCs or T cells enriched from blood (not recorded which). The receptors were gathered from a woman aged 18 to 35 who had recovered from COVID-19.

Here the CDR3 DNA reads TGTGCCAGCAGTTATTCGCGCCCCCCAGGAGGGACCCAGTACTTC. It codes for CASSYSRPPGGTQYF. V and J are TRBV6-5 and TRBJ2-5; a weak D match, TRBD2 (5 bases). CDR3 length equals 15 residues. The germline gives CDR1 MNHEY, CDR2 SVGAGI. Deletions cut 3 bases from V and 7 bases from J, with 18 bases between.

The chain links TRBV28 to TRBJ1-1; possibly TRBD1 for D (5 bases). The CDR3 loop spans 15 amino acids. Germline CDR1 MDHEN, CDR2 SYDVKM. Trimming pared 7 bases from V and 0 bases from J, leaving 15 bases between. The CDR3 DNA sequence: TGTGCCAGCATTGGCGGGGACGCCATGAACACTGAAGCTTTCTTT. Protein product: CASIGGDAMNTEAFF.

The chain recombines TRBV19 with TRBJ1-1, with TRBD1 matching 7 bases. CDR3 length: 13 amino acids. CDR1 is LNHDA, CDR2 SQIVND, per germline (reference sequence). The V and J ends lost 3 bases and 5 bases, in that order; junction bases with no gene match: 3. For the CDR3, the DNA is TGTGCCAGTAGTATTCTGACAGGGACTGAAGCTTTCTTT. This encodes CASSILTGTEAFF.

The chain combines TRBV5-1 with TRBJ1-1; D is uncertain. Germline CDR1 reads SGHRS; CDR2 reads YFSETQ. The germline V and J ends were trimmed by 4 bases and 0 bases, with 10 bases remaining between them. The CDR3 runs to 14 residues. The DNA for the CDR3 is TGCGCCAGCAGCGAAGGACTCTTGAACACTGAAGCTTTCTTT. Translation gives CASSEGLLNTEAFF. The entire variable domain, with the rest obtained from reference TRBV5-1 and TRBJ1-1, is as follows: KAGVTQTPRYLIKTRGQQVTLSCSPISGHRSVSWYQQTPGQGLQFLFEYFSETQRNKGNFPGRFSGRQFSNSRSEMNVSTLELGDSALYLCASSEGLLNTEAFFGQGTRLTVV.

V and J are TRBV14 and TRBJ1-2, with D unclear. Germline values: CDR1 SGHDN, CDR2 FVKESK. The CDR3 runs 13 residues. V lost 1 base, J lost 5 bases, and 8 bases lay in between. CDR3 in DNA: TGTGCCAGCAGCCAAGTACGGGATTATGGCTACACCTTC. This translates into CASSQVRDYGYTF.

This clone was counted once. This sequence joins TRBV7-2 and TRBJ2-7; TRBD1 agrees at 7 bases. Germline V gene lookup returns CDR1 SGHTA and CDR2 FQGNSA. Germline trimming cut 3 bases from V and 7 bases from J; bases unmatched to any gene: 12. CDR3 length: 15 amino acids. The CDR3 coding sequence is TGTGCCAGCAGCTTGATGACAGGGCGCGGTTTGGAGCAGTACTTC. Encoded protein: CASSLMTGRGLEQYF.

V is TRBV13 and J is TRBJ2-1, with D tentatively TRBD1 (6 bases). V dropped 8 bases and J dropped 0 bases, with 14 bases sitting between them. Germline V lookup: CDR1 PRHDT, CDR2 FYEKMQ (reference sequence). The CDR3 totals 15 residues. CDR3 residues: CASGTYSGSYNEQFF. The CDR3 nucleotides are TGTGCCAGCGGGACATACAGCGGCTCCTACAATGAGCAGTTCTTC.

The rearrangement uses TRBV5-4 and TRBJ2-7; the D gene is possibly TRBD1 (5 bases). The V and J ends lost 2 bases and 2 bases respectively, with 8 bases between them. Germline CDR1 SGHNT, CDR2 YYREEE (reference sequence). The CDR3 loop spans 13 amino acids. CDR3 sequence reads: CASSFDSTYEQYF. The CDR3 nucleotides are TGTGCCAGCAGCTTCGACAGTACCTACGAGCAGTACTTC.

V and J are TRBV29-1 and TRBJ2-7, with D possibly matching TRBD2 (6 bases). The V and J ends lost 6 bases and 5 bases respectively, with 14 bases between them. The CDR3 length is 12 residues. Germline values: CDR1 SQVTM, CDR2 ANQGSEA. The CDR3 DNA reads TGCAGCGTGTCCCGCGGGGCCAACGAGCAGTACTTC. Amino acids: CSVSRGANEQYF.

The CDR3 sequence is CASSQSLTSGTDTQYF. CDR3 nucleotide sequence: TGTGCCAGCAGCCAGAGTCTCACTAGCGGAACAGATACGCAGTATTTT. This chain uses TRBV14 with TRBJ2-3; TRBD2 aligns across 8 bases. Trimming took 3 bases from V and 3 from J; bases not matched to a gene: 8. The CDR3 runs to 16 residues. Germline CDR1 SGHDN, CDR2 FVKESK.

The V and J genes are TRBV19 and TRBJ2-7; 8 bases are a match to TRBD1. This CDR3 spans 15 amino acids. The junction had 11 bases not matched to a gene; V was cut back by 7 bases and J by 3 bases. CDR1 LNHDA and CDR2 SQIVND come from the germline V gene (reference sequence). CDR3 nucleotide sequence: TGTGCCAGTAAAAAACGGACAGGGTTGGACTACGAGCAGTACTTC. Protein sequence: CASKKRTGLDYEQYF.

This sequence joins TRBV11-3 and TRBJ1-2; 11 nucleotides line up with TRBD1. The CDR3 runs 13 residues. In germline, CDR1 is SGHNT, CDR2 YENEEA. The J segment lost 8 bases and the V segment lost 10 bases, leaving 9 bases of the junction unmatched. CDR3 nucleotide sequence: TGTGCCATGTCAGGACAGGGGGCAGGAGGCTACACCTTC. Its protein product is CAMSGQGAGGYTF.

The chain recombines TRBV10-3 with TRBJ1-6; no clear D. Germline V lookup: CDR1 ENHRY, CDR2 SYGVKD. The CDR3 totals 12 residues. V dropped 6 bases and J dropped 7 bases, with 7 bases sitting between them. For the CDR3, the DNA is TGTGCCATCAGCCAACGGAATTCACCCCTCCACTTT. Translating it yields CAISQRNSPLHF.

The chain is built from TRBV11-2 and TRBJ1-2; D remains ambiguous. Per germline, CDR1 SGHAT and CDR2 FQNNGV. The V end lost 0 bases, the J end lost 8 bases, and 10 bases lay between the germline ends. The CDR3 runs to 13 residues. CDR3 sequence (DNA): TGTGCCAGCAGCTTAGATCGGAGCATGGGCTACACCTTC. Protein: CASSLDRSMGYTF.

The J gene is TRBJ1-2, the V gene TRBV18; 11 nucleotides line up with TRBD1. CDR3 length: 15 residues. CDR1 KGHSH and CDR2 LQKENI come from the germline V gene. After removal of 1 base from V and 5 bases from J, the junction contained 3 bases not matched to a gene. CDR3 loop: CASSPRTGGEYGYTF. CDR3 bases: TGTGCCAGCTCACCACGGACAGGGGGCGAGTATGGCTACACCTTC.

With regard to this clone: A junction end diverges from the germline sequence, so it may reflect a read error. CDR3 amino acids: CASSQVSSGRTHF. CDR3 nucleotides: TGTGCCAGCAGCCAAGTTTCCAGCGGGAGGACACACTTC. The V gene is TRBV3-1 (or the pseudogene TRBV3-2), the J gene TRBJ2-7; TRBD2 matches at 9 bases. The CDR3 totals 13 residues. The germline gives CDR1 LGHDT, CDR2 YNNKEL (reference sequence).

This chain's CDR3 is CASSHTIGTGAARIEGYTF. CDR3 nucleotide sequence: TGCGCCAGCAGCCATACAATAGGGACAGGGGCCGCCCGAATCGAGGGCTACACCTTC. The chain couples TRBV5-1 to TRBJ1-2; 10 nucleotides agree with TRBD1. V lost 4 bases to trimming and J lost 8 bases; unmatched junction nucleotides: 23. CDR1 and CDR2 from the germline V gene are SGHRS and YFSETQ. This CDR3 is built from 19 residues.

The J gene is TRBJ2-3, the V gene TRBV6-5; D gene ambiguous. V was trimmed by 5 bases and J by 5 bases, leaving 5 bases between them. The CDR3 runs to 11 residues. CDR1 is MNHEY, CDR2 SVGAGI, per germline. The CDR3, as DNA: TGTGCCAGCAGTACGGGAGATACGCAGTATTTT. This encodes CASSTGDTQYF.

In this sample, this clone turned up once. The chain joins TRBV3-1 (or the pseudogene TRBV3-2) to TRBJ2-7; 7 nucleotides match TRBD1. Germline V gene sequence: CDR1 LGHDT, CDR2 YNNKEL (reference sequence). V lost 0 bases and J lost 4; bases outside the gene matches: 9. The CDR3 has 16 residues. DNA for the CDR3: TGTGCCAGCAGCCAAGAGAGAGCAGGGGGACCGTACGAGCAGTACTTC. Encoded protein: CASSQERAGGPYEQYF.

The chain's CDR3 is CASSPSGLFEAFF. The CDR3 region has the DNA TGTGCCAGCTCACCATCGGGTCTTTTTGAAGCTTTCTTT. This chain uses TRBV18 with TRBJ1-1; D is unclear. The length of the CDR3 is 13 residues. V was shortened by 2 bases and J by 7 bases, with 11 bases between the two germline ends. Germline lookup yields CDR1 KGHSH and CDR2 LQKENI.

V and J are TRBV11-2 and TRBJ1-6; D gene ambiguous. The germline V gene has CDR1 SGHAT and CDR2 FQNNGV. CDR3 length equals 14 residues. Trimming stripped 5 bases from V and 7 bases from J, with 12 bases between. The CDR3 nucleotides are TGTGCCAGCAGCGACAACCAGCCAAATTCACCCCTCCACTTT. It translates to CASSDNQPNSPLHF.

Here the CDR3 DNA reads TGTGCCAGCAGCTTGGACAGGGGAAACTATGGCTACACCTTC. This codes for CASSLDRGNYGYTF. The genes are TRBV7-9 and TRBJ1-2; 9 bases fit TRBD1. Germline lookup yields CDR1 SEHNR and CDR2 FQNEAQ (reference sequence). V lost 3 bases to trimming and J lost 2 bases; unmatched junction nucleotides: 1. The CDR3 contains 14 residues.

The chain combines TRBV27 with TRBJ2-5; D call uncertain. Per the germline V gene, CDR1 is MNHEY and CDR2 is SMNVEV (reference sequence). This CDR3 is 13 amino acids long. The V and J ends lost 3 bases and 5 bases respectively, with 10 bases between them. The CDR3 here is CASSLGPLETQYF. As DNA, the CDR3 is TGTGCCAGCAGTTTGGGCCCACTGGAGACCCAGTACTTC.

This chain links TRBV7-9 with TRBJ1-1; 8 nucleotides match TRBD1. CDR1 is SEHNR, CDR2 FQNEAQ, per germline (reference sequence). This CDR3 has 16 amino acids. Trimming took 3 bases from V and 4 from J; bases not matched to a gene: 10. The CDR3 region has the DNA TGTGCCAGCAGCTTTATCCCAGGGGGCGTTTCCACTGAAGCTTTCTTT. This codes for CASSFIPGGVSTEAFF.

The rearrangement links TRBV19 to TRBJ1-1; TRBD1 aligns across 10 bases. V dropped 3 bases and J dropped 12; count of bases not matched to a gene: 22. Germline CDR1 reads LNHDA; CDR2 reads SQIVND (reference sequence). The CDR3 contains 18 residues. The CDR3 spells CASSMEDRDRGRSVDPFF. The CDR3, as DNA: TGTGCCAGTAGTATGGAGGACCGGGACAGGGGACGGTCGGTTGATCCTTTCTTT.

The chain couples TRBV3-1 (or the pseudogene TRBV3-2) to TRBJ1-2; 10 bases fit TRBD1. This CDR3 is 15 amino acids long. With V trimmed by 3 bases and J by 4 bases, 5 bases remained unmatched. Germline V gene data show CDR1 as LGHDT and CDR2 as YNNKEL (reference sequence). CDR3: CASSQRDRGLYGYTF. In DNA form, the CDR3 reads TGTGCCAGCAGCCAGAGGGACAGGGGCCTCTATGGCTACACCTTC.

This rearrangement joins TRBV7-9 to TRBJ1-1; 7 bases line up with TRBD1. Germline-derived CDR1 and CDR2 are SEHNR and FQNEAQ (reference sequence). This CDR3 contains 17 residues. J gave up 1 base and V 2 bases, and 10 bases lay outside the gene matches. The CDR3 loop is CASSLKGAHTTNTEAFF. The CDR3 nucleotides read TGTGCCAGCAGCTTAAAGGGGGCACACACTACGAACACTGAAGCTTTCTTT.

This rearrangement joins TRBV7-3 to TRBJ2-3, with 7 bases matching TRBD2. CDR1 is SGHTA and CDR2 is FQGTGA in the germline V gene. The CDR3 covers 15 residues. V was pared by 8 bases and J by 2 bases, with 10 bases of the junction left unmatched. CDR3 amino acids: CASQEASGYTDTQYF. The CDR3 nucleotides read TGTGCCAGCCAGGAGGCTAGCGGCTACACAGATACGCAGTATTTT. Variable domain in full (rest from reference TRBV7-3 and TRBJ2-3): GAGVSQTPSNKVTEKGKYVELRCDPISGHTALYWYRQSLGQGPEFLIYFQGTGAADDSGLPNDRFFAVRPEGSVSTLKIQRTERGDSAVYLCASQEASGYTDTQYFGPGTRLTVL.

The chain is built from TRBV29-1 and TRBJ1-2; a possible D gene is TRBD1 (5 bases). V was shortened by 3 bases and J by 4 bases, with 15 bases between the two germline ends. Looked up from germline, CDR1 is SQVTM and CDR2 is ANQGSEA. This CDR3 has 14 residues. The CDR3 is CSVDRGRRGYGYTF. CDR3 DNA: TGCAGCGTTGATCGGGGCAGGAGGGGCTATGGCTACACCTTC.

The chain combines TRBV4-3 with TRBJ1-2; perhaps TRBD1 as D (6 bases). Trimming stripped 3 bases from V and 4 bases from J, with 12 bases between. The length of the CDR3 is 14 residues. In germline, CDR1 is LGHNA, CDR2 YSLEER. The CDR3 region has the DNA TGCGCCAGCAGCCAGGAGGACAGCATCTATGGCTACACCTTC. The encoded protein is CASSQEDSIYGYTF.